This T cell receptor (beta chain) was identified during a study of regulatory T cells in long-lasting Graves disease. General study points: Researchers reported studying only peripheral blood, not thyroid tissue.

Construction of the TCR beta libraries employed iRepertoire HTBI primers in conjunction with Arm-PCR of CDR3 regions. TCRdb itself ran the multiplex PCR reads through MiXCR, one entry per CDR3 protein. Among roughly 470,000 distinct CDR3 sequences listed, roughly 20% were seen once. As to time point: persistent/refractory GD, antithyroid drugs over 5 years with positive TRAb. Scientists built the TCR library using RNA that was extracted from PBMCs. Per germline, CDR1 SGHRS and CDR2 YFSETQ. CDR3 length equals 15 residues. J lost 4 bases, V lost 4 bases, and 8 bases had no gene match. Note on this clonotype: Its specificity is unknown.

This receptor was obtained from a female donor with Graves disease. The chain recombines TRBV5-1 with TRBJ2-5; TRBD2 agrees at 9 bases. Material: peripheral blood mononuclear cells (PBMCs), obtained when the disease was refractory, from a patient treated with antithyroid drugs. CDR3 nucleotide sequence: TGCGCCAGCAGCCGCTATAGCGGGAGTCGAGAGACCCAGTACTTC. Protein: CASSRYSGSRETQYF.